This T cell receptor (beta chain) emerged from a study of blood T cell repertoires in COVID-19. Study at large: There were acute and convalescent COVID-19 samples, and they came from the United States, Italy and Spain. T cells, B-cell-depleted T cells, or PBMCs supplied cDNA or gDNA.

This clone was counted once. In the authors' methods: For nucleated cells, counts were estimated from reference gene primer amplification. This table comes from immunoSEQ multiplex PCR, and its TCRdb copy is limited to in-frame clones, with some not included. The V and J calls and clone size come from that table; D and trimming were worked out from the DNA. The sample records about 310,000 clones, around 87% being singletons. The TCR comes from a man over 45 with active or convalescent COVID-19. Source material: peripheral blood.

The CDR3 DNA reads TGTGCCAGCAGCCAAGAAGGGCGGGGGGGGGCCATGCACCAAGAGACCCAGTACTTC. This translates into CASSQEGRGGAMHQETQYF. The chain has TRBV3-1 (or the pseudogene TRBV3-2) and TRBJ2-5; TRBD2 agrees at 9 bases. The CDR3 loop spans 19 amino acids. V was clipped by 0 bases and J by 0 bases; unmatched bases: 11. Germline CDR1 and CDR2: LGHDT and YNNKEL (reference sequence).